This T cell receptor (beta chain) originates from a study of T cells in localized non-small cell lung cancer. General observations from the study: Among the tissues sampled, uninvolved adjacent lung had the highest T cell clonality, above tumor.

Worth noting for this clone: The antigen remains unidentified.

V lost 0 bases to trimming and J lost 4 bases; unmatched junction nucleotides: 6. From germline, CDR1 is SGHDN and CDR2 FVKESK. This CDR3 is 15 amino acids long. The table came from immunoSEQ multiplex PCR; TCRdb's copy has only in-frame clones and leaves some out. The sample has about 82,000 clones; around three quarters are singletons. This receptor was identified in a man aged 40-75 years with stage II squamous cell lung carcinoma. The sequenced sample was PBMCs, obtained before any cancer treatment. The V call is TRBV14, the J call TRBJ2-7; TRBD1 agrees at 7 bases. Written as DNA, the CDR3 is TGTGCCAGCAGCCAAGACCCGGGACAGATATACGAGCAGTACTTC. Its protein is CASSQDPGQIYEQYF. Full variable domain (rest looked up from reference TRBV14 and TRBJ2-7): EAGVTQFPSHSVIEKGQTVTLRCDPISGHDNLYWYRRVMGKEIKFLLHFVKESKQDESGMPNNRFLAERTGGTYSTLKVQPAELEDSGVYFCASSQDPGQIYEQYFGPGTRLTVT.